Described below is a single T cell receptor beta chain sequence and its context. This sample was taken from a study of blood T cell repertoires in COVID-19. Study at large: Sample material is recorded as cDNA or gDNA derived from T cells, B-cell-depleted T cells, or PBMCs.

TCRdb keeps only in-frame clones here, not all; method: immunoSEQ multiplex PCR. The sample has 150,000 to 200,000 clones; 87% are singletons. Germline CDR1 is LNHDA and CDR2 is SQIVND (reference sequence). This CDR3 is built from 12 residues. V dropped 9 bases and J dropped 7 bases, with 13 bases sitting between them. This TCR came from a woman between 70 and 85 years old with COVID-19, enrolled during active disease. The chain carries TRBV19 and TRBJ2-1, with D possibly matching TRBD1 (5 bases). Sequenced input: peripheral blood. The CDR3 DNA is TGTGCCAGCAACACAGGCGAGAATGAGCAGTTCTTC. Its protein is CASNTGENEQFF.